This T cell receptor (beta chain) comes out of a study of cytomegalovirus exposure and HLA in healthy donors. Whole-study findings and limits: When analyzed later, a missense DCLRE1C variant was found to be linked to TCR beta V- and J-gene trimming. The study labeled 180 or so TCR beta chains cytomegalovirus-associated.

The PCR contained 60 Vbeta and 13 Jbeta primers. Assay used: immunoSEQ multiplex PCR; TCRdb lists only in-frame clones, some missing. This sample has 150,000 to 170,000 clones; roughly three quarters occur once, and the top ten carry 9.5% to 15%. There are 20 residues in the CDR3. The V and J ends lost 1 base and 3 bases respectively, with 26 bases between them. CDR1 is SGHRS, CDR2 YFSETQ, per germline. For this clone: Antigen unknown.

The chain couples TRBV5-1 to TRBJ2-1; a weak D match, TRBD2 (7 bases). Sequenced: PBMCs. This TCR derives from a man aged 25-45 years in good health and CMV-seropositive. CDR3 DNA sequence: TGCGCCAGCAGCTTGTGGGGGGGGCGGGACACCGGGACCCACTACAATGAGCAGTTCTTC. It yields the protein CASSLWGGRDTGTHYNEQFF.